What follows describes a single TCR beta chain. This record belongs to a study of cytomegalovirus exposure and HLA in healthy donors. About the research overall: Approximately 80 million unique TCRs, all from HLA-typed donors, were included in an early release of the data.

The CDR3 sequence is 14 residues long. In germline, CDR1 is LNHDA, CDR2 SQIVND (reference sequence). The V segment lost 5 bases and the J segment 1 base; nucleotides outside the gene matches: 2. Use of 60 Vbeta and 13 Jbeta primers characterized the PCR. Profiling relied on immunoSEQ multiplex PCR, and the TCRdb table lists in-frame clones only, not all of them. The data contain some 65,000 clones, almost 80% of them seen just once; the ten biggest clones take up about 2.9%. V usage is TRBV19 and J usage is TRBJ2-1; 7 bases map to TRBD1. This TCR derives from a girl aged 5-17 years in good health and CMV-seropositive. The sample was PBMCs. The CDR3 DNA is TGTGCCAGTAGTGGACAGGCTTCCTACAATGAGCAGTTCTTC. It codes for CASSGQASYNEQFF.